The rows below give T cell receptor beta chains drawn from one sample of a study of shared clonotypes between healthy human individuals. TCRdb keeps only in-frame clones here, not all; method: immunoSEQ multiplex PCR. The profile shows about 2.1 million clones, 85% to 95% of them singletons. The sample was naive CD8+ T cells from PBMCs. The receptor set was obtained from a man aged 18 to 30 in good health. Some clones in this sample may be carry-over from other donors' samples. The conserved cysteine and the conserved F or W are not part of the CDR3 here. Fields, in order: V gene, J gene, CDR3 protein.

TRBV27,TRBJ2-7,ASSEVGGQLNTYEQY
TRBV28,TRBJ2-2,ASTLSGYTGELF
TRBV28,TRBJ2-1,ASSLFPPNEQF
TRBV2,TRBJ2-5,ASSAQPAGAQETQY
TRBV4-3,TRBJ1-3,ASSQGVGDPGNTIY
TRBV5-1,TRBJ2-7,VSSLGRDRGYEQY
TRBV27,TRBJ1-4,ASSLASTGGKLF
TRBV7-9,TRBJ1-2,ASSVDRGRGGYT
TRBV27,TRBJ1-1,ASSFLGQENTEAF
TRBV6-5,TRBJ2-5,ASRTGRGPQETQY
TRBV7-8,TRBJ2-1,ASSFALYNEQF
TRBV7-9,TRBJ1-4,ASSPSTLTNEKLF
TRBV7-9,TRBJ2-5,ASSTPGTGKETQY
TRBV7-8,TRBJ2-1,ASSWTSGGSGRYNEQF
TRBV7-9,TRBJ1-2,ASSPVLRPTYGYT
TRBV7-7,TRBJ2-5,ASSLTSGITETQY
TRBV6-1,TRBJ1-2,ASTAYSYGYT
TRBV5-6,TRBJ2-7,ASSPGVAVYEQY
TRBV7-6,TRBJ2-1,ASSLEREGPFRANEQF
TRBV27,TRBJ2-7,ASSPRHGSFYEQY
TRBV5-1,TRBJ2-3,ASSAAGLAGDFPDTQY
TRBV27,TRBJ2-5,ASRGLAGAWGTQY
TRBV19,TRBJ2-3,ASSPPDWGRLFTDTQY
TRBV5-6,TRBJ2-7,ASSQRDRSTYEQY
TRBV28,TRBJ1-1,ASSLYLSTEAF